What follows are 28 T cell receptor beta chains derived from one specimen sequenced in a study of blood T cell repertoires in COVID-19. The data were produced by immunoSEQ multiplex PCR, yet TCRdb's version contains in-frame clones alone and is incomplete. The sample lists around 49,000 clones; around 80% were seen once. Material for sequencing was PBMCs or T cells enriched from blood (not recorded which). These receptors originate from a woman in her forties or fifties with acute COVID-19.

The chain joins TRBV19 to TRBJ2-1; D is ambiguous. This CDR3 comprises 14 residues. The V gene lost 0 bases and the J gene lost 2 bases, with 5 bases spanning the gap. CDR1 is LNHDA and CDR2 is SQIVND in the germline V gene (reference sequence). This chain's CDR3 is CASSIDRPYNEQFF. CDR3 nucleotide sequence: TGTGCCAGTAGTATAGACAGGCCCTACAATGAGCAGTTCTTC.

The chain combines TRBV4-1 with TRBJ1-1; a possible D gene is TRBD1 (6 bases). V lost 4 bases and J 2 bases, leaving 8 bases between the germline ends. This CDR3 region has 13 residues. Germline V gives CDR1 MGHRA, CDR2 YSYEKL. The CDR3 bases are TGCGCCAGCAGCCTACAGGGAAACACTGAAGCTTTCTTT. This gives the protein CASSLQGNTEAFF.

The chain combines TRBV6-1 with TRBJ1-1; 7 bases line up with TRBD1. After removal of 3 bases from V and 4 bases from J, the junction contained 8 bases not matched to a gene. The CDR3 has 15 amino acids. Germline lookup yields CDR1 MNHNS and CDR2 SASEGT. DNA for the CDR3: TGTGCCAGCAGTGAGCTCGGGGACAGCTCCACTGAAGCTTTCTTT. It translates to CASSELGDSSTEAFF.

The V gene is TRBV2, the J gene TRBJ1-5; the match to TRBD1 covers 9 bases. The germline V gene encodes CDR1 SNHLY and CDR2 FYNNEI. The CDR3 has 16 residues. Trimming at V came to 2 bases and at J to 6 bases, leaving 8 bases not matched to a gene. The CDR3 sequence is CASSEYRGRDRQPQHF. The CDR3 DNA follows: TGTGCCAGCAGTGAATACAGGGGGCGCGATCGTCAGCCCCAGCATTTT.

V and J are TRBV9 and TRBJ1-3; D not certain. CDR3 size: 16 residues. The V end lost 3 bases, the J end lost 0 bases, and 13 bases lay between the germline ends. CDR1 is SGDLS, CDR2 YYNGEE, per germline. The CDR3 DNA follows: TGTGCCAGCAGCGGACACTTGGCCCGCTCTGGAAACACCATATATTTT. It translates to CASSGHLARSGNTIYF.

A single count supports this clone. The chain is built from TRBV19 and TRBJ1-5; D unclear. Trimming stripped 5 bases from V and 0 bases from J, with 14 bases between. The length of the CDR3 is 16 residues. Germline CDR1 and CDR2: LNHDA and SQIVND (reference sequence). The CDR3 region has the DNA TGTGCCAGTAGTGAGTTCGGAGGTTCTAGCAATCAGCCCCAGCATTTT. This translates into CASSEFGGSSNQPQHF.

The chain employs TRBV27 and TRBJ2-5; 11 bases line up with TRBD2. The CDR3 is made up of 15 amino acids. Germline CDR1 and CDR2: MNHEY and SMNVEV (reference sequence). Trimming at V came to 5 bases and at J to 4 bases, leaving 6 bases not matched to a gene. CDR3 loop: CASSLLAGGLETQYF. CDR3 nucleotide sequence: TGTGCCAGCAGTCTATTAGCGGGGGGGTTAGAGACCCAGTACTTC.

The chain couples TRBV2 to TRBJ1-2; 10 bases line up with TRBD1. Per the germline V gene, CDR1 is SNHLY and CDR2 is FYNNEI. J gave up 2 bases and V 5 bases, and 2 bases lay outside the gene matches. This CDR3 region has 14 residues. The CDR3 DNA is TGTGCCAGCAGTAAGGACAGGGGGAACTATGGCTACACCTTC. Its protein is CASSKDRGNYGYTF.

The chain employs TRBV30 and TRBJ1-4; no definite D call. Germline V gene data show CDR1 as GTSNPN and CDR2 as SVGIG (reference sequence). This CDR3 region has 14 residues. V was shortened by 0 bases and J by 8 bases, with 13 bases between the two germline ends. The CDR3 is CAWSVQGRVEKLFF. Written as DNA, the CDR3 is TGTGCCTGGAGTGTACAAGGGAGAGTCGAAAAACTGTTTTTT.

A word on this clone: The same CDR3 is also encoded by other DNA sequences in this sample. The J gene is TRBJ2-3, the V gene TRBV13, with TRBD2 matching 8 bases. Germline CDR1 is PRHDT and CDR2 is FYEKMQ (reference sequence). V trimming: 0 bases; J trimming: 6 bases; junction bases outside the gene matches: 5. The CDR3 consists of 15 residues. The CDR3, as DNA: TGTGCCAGCAGCTTAGGCTCTGGCGGGGGGGATACGCAGTATTTT. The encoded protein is CASSLGSGGGDTQYF.

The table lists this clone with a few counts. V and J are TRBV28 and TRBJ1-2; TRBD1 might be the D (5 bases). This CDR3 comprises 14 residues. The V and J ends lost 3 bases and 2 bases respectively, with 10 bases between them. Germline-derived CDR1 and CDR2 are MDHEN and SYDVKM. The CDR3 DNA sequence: TGTGCCAGCAGTTTTGGCGCAGGGAACTATGGCTACACCTTC. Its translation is CASSFGAGNYGYTF.

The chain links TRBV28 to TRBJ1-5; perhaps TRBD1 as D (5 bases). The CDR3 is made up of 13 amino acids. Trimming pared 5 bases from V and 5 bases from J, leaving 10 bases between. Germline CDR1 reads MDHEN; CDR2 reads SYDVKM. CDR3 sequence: CASSIQGYQPQHF. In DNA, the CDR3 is TGTGCCAGCAGTATCCAGGGATATCAGCCCCAGCATTTT.

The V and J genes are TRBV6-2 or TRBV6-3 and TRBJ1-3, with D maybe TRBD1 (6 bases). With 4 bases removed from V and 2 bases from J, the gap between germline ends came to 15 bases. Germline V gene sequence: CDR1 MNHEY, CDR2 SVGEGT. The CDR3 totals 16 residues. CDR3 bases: TGTGCCAGCAGTTTAGGCAGGGGAATGCCTGGAAACACCATATATTTT. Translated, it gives CASSLGRGMPGNTIYF.

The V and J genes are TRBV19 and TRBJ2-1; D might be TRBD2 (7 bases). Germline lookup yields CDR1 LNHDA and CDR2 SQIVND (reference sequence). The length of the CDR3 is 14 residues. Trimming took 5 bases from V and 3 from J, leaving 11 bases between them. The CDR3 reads CASSQGGDYNEQFF. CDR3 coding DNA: TGTGCCAGTAGTCAAGGGGGGGACTACAATGAGCAGTTCTTC.

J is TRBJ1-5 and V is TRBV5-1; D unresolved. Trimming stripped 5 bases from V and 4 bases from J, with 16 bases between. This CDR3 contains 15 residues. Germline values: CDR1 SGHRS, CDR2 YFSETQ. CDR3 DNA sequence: TGCGCCAGCAGTTTGACCGGGGAGCGAAATCAGCCCCAGCATTTT. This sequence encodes CASSLTGERNQPQHF.

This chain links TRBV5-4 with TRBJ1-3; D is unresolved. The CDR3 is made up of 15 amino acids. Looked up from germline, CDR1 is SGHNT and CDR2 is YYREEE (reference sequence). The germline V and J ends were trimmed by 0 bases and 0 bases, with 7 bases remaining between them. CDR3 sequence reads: CASSLAGISGNTIYF. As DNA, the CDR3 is TGTGCCAGCAGCTTGGCCGGGATCTCTGGAAACACCATATATTTT.

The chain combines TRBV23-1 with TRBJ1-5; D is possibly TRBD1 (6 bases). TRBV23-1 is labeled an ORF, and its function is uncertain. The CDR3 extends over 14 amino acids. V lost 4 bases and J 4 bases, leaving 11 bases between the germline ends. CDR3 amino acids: CASSRWTVNQPQHF. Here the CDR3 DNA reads TGCGCCAGCAGTCGGTGGACAGTGAATCAGCCCCAGCATTTT.

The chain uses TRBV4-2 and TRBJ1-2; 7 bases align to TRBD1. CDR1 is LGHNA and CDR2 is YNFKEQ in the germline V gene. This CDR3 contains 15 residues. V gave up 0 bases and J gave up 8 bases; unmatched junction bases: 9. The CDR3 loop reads CASSQDTTGRSGYTF. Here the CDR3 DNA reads TGTGCCAGCAGCCAAGATACGACAGGGAGAAGCGGCTACACCTTC.

The CDR3 sequence: CASSLFGTAYSNQPQHF. CDR3 nucleotide sequence: TGTGCCAGCAGTTTATTCGGGACAGCCTATAGCAATCAGCCCCAGCATTTT. This chain uses TRBV28 with TRBJ1-5; TRBD1 agrees at 7 bases. Germline V gene data show CDR1 as MDHEN and CDR2 as SYDVKM. The length of the CDR3 is 17 residues. J gave up 0 bases and V 1 base, and 6 bases lay outside the gene matches. Using reference TRBV28 and TRBJ1-5 for the parts outside the CDR3, the full variable domain is DVKVTQSSRYLVKRTGEKVFLECVQDMDHENMFWYRQDPGLGLRLIYFSYDVKMKEKGDIPEGYSVSREKKERFSLILESASTNQTSMYLCASSLFGTAYSNQPQHFGDGTRLSIL.

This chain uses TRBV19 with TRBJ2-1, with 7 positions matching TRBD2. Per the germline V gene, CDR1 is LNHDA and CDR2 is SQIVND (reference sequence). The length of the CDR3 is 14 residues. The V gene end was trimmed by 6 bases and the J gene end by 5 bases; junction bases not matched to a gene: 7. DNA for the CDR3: TGTGCCAGTAGGGCCGGGACTAATAACAATGAGCAGTTCTTC. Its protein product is CASRAGTNNNEQFF. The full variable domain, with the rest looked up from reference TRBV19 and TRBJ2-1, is DGGITQSPKYLFRKEGQNVTLSCEQNLNHDAMYWYRQDPGQGLRLIYYSQIVNDFQKGDIAEGYSVSREKKESFPLTVTSAQKNPTAFYLCASRAGTNNNEQFFGPGTRLTVL.

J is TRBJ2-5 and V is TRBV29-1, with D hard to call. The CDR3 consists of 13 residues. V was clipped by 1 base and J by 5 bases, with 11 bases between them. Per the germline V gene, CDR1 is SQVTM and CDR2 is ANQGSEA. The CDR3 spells CSVEGLGLETQYF. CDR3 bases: TGCAGCGTTGAAGGGCTGGGCTTGGAGACCCAGTACTTC.

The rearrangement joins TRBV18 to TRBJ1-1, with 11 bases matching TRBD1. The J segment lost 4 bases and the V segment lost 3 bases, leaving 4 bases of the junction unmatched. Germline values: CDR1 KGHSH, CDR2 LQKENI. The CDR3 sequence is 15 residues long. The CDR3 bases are TGTGCCAGCTCACCTAGGGACAGGGGGGCCACTGAAGCTTTCTTT. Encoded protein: CASSPRDRGATEAFF.

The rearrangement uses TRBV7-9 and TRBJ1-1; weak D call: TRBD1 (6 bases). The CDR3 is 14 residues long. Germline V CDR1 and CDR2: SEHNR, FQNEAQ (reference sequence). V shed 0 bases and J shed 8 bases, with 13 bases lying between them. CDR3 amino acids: CASSLALDSQEAFF. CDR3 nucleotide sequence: TGTGCCAGCAGCTTAGCCCTGGACAGTCAAGAAGCTTTCTTT.

This CDR3 is CASTLKTSDTQYF. The DNA for the CDR3 is TGTGCCAGCACCCTTAAAACTAGCGATACGCAGTATTTT. This chain joins TRBV6-1 and TRBJ2-3, with D tentatively TRBD2 (6 bases). CDR3 length equals 13 residues. In germline, CDR1 is MNHNS, CDR2 SASEGT. Trimming shortened V by 7 bases and J by 6 bases, and 14 bases separated the two germline ends.

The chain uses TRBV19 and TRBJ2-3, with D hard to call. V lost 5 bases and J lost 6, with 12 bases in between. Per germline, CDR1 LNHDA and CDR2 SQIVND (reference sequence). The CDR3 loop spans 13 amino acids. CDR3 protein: CASSSLARDTQYF. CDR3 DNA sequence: TGTGCCAGTAGTTCCCTGGCCAGGGATACGCAGTATTTT. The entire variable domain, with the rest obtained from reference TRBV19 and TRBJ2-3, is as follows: DGGITQSPKYLFRKEGQNVTLSCEQNLNHDAMYWYRQDPGQGLRLIYYSQIVNDFQKGDIAEGYSVSREKKESFPLTVTSAQKNPTAFYLCASSSLARDTQYFGPGTRLTVL.

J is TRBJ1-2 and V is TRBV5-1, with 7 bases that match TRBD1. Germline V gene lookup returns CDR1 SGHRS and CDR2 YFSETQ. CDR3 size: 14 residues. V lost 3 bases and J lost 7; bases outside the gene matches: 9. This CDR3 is CASSSGEGAGGYTF. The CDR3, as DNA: TGCGCCAGCAGCTCCGGAGAGGGGGCTGGTGGCTACACCTTC.

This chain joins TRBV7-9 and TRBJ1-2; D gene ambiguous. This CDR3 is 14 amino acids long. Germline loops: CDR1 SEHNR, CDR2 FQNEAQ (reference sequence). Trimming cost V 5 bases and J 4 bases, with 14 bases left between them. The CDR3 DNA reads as TGTGCCAGCAGCGCCGGACTCGACGCCTATGGCTACACCTTC. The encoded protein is CASSAGLDAYGYTF.

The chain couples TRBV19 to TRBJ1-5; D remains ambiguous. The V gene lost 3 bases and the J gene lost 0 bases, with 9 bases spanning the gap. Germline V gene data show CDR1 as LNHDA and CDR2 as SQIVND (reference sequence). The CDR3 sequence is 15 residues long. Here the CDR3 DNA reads TGTGCCAGTAGTATGGGGAGGAATAGCAATCAGCCCCAGCATTTT. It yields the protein CASSMGRNSNQPQHF.